These 15 T cell receptor beta chains share one sample of origin, sequenced in a study of T-cell memory formation after mild COVID-19. TCRdb independently ran MiXCR on the 5' RACE reads; one entry per CDR3 protein. The sample includes about 560,000 distinct CDR3 sequences, 15% to 20% of them seen just once. The material sequenced was PBMCs or a T cell subset sorted from them (not recorded which). These TCRs come from an adult woman who had mild COVID-19 (a few samples of this study predate the infection). Cell type and time point are not known.

This clonotype was observed a handful of times. The gene calls are TRBV21-1 and TRBJ2-7; the table assigns TRBD2, which was not confirmed against the DNA. TRBV21-1 is flagged as a pseudogene. This CDR3 is built from 15 residues. CDR3 coding DNA: TGTGCCAGCAACTGGACTAGCCCGGGGGACTACGAGCAGTACTTC. This encodes CASNWTSPGDYEQYF.

The rearrangement links TRBV24-1 to TRBJ2-2; TRBD2 matches at 8 bases. Per the germline V gene, CDR1 is KGHDR and CDR2 is SFDVKD. The CDR3 consists of 14 residues. The V segment lost 9 bases and the J segment 3 bases; nucleotides outside the gene matches: 5. CDR3 sequence: CATSGTRDTGELFF. The CDR3 bases are TGTGCCACCTCCGGGACTAGGGACACCGGGGAGCTGTTTTTT.

A few counts support this clonotype. The genes are TRBV18 and TRBJ1-5; D not resolved. Germline lookup yields CDR1 KGHSH and CDR2 LQKENI. V was shortened by 2 bases and J by 0 bases, with 2 bases between the two germline ends. The CDR3 totals 13 residues. CDR3: CASSPVSNQPQHF. CDR3 coding DNA: TGTGCCAGCTCACCAGTTAGCAATCAGCCCCAGCATTTT.

This clonotype appeared many times. The chain joins TRBV7-9 to TRBJ1-1, with D unclear. CDR3 length equals 12 residues. CDR1 and CDR2 (germline): SEHNR, FQNEAQ (reference sequence). Trimming removed 2 bases from V and 7 bases from J, with 8 bases in between. In DNA form, the CDR3 reads TGTGCCAGCAGCTTAATTCCAGGTGAAGCTTTCTTT. The encoded protein is CASSLIPGEAFF.

The chain is built from TRBV29-1 and TRBJ2-5; a possible D gene is TRBD2 (6 bases). In germline, CDR1 is SQVTM, CDR2 ANQGSEA. V lost 0 bases to trimming and J lost 5 bases, with 10 bases between them. CDR3 size: 13 residues. CDR3 amino acids: CSVEEGGMETQYF. As DNA, the CDR3 is TGCAGCGTTGAAGAGGGCGGGATGGAGACCCAGTACTTC.

The chain combines TRBV28 with TRBJ2-7, with TRBD2 identical over 10 bases. From germline, CDR1 is MDHEN and CDR2 SYDVKM. With 4 bases clipped from V and 5 bases from J, the junction kept 8 bases outside the gene matches. This CDR3 spans 15 amino acids. CDR3 in DNA: TGTGCCAGCAGTTCCCGGGGACTAGCGCTCAACGAGCAGTACTTC. As protein: CASSSRGLALNEQYF.

The chain uses TRBV7-3 and TRBJ2-1; D gene unclear. The germline CDR1 and CDR2 sequences are SGHTA and FQGTGA. Trimming left V 1 base short and J 4 bases short, with 11 bases between. The CDR3 sequence is 15 residues long. The CDR3 sequence is CASSLKVSAYNEQFF. CDR3 nucleotides: TGTGCCAGCAGCTTAAAGGTGTCGGCATACAATGAGCAGTTCTTC.

The chain links TRBV24-1 to TRBJ2-3, with TRBD2 matching over 8 bases. Germline trimming cut 3 bases from V and 2 bases from J; bases unmatched to any gene: 6. The CDR3 is 16 amino acids. Germline loops: CDR1 KGHDR, CDR2 SFDVKD. The CDR3 sequence is CATSDPSSGATDTQYF. The DNA for the CDR3 is TGTGCCACCAGTGATCCCAGTAGCGGGGCCACAGATACGCAGTATTTT.

The V call is TRBV27, the J call TRBJ1-1; tentative D call: TRBD1 (5 bases). V lost 3 bases and J lost 0, with 8 bases in between. CDR1 is MNHEY, CDR2 SMNVEV, per germline (reference sequence). The CDR3 sequence is 14 residues long. CDR3 amino acids: CASSFDRLNTEAFF. The CDR3 DNA sequence: TGTGCCAGCAGTTTTGACAGATTGAACACTGAAGCTTTCTTT.

This chain uses TRBV5-1 with TRBJ2-1, with 8 bases that match TRBD1. Germline-derived CDR1 and CDR2 are SGHRS and YFSETQ. J was trimmed by 9 bases and V by 1 base; bases with no gene match: 3. The CDR3 has 13 amino acids. This CDR3 is CASSLTGGIEQFF. The DNA of the CDR3 is TGCGCCAGCAGCTTGACAGGGGGTATTGAGCAGTTCTTC.

The chain carries TRBV28 and TRBJ2-3; D remains ambiguous. The V end was cut by 3 bases, the J end by 1 base, with 8 bases between. The CDR3 length is 14 residues. Germline V lookup: CDR1 MDHEN, CDR2 SYDVKM. CDR3 in amino acids: CASSFLSGTDTQYF. CDR3 nucleotides: TGTGCCAGCAGTTTCCTCTCGGGCACAGATACGCAGTATTTT.

In its sample, this clonotype was seen many times. This chain connects TRBV7-9 to TRBJ2-7; 8 bases align to TRBD1. The CDR3 has 13 residues. J gave up 6 bases and V 8 bases, and 9 bases lay outside the gene matches. Germline V lookup: CDR1 SEHNR, CDR2 FQNEAQ (reference sequence). The CDR3 DNA follows: TGTGCCAGCTTAATCGGACAGGGATCCGAGCAGTACTTC. It yields the protein CASLIGQGSEQYF.

This clonotype occurred a few times. This chain joins TRBV6-5 and TRBJ2-5, with 8 bases identical to TRBD1. The CDR3 spans 16 residues. With V trimmed by 6 bases and J by 4 bases, 13 bases remained unmatched. Germline V gene data show CDR1 as MNHEY and CDR2 as SVGAGI. As DNA, the CDR3 is TGTGCCAGCAGCCCCGGGACAGGAGGATCCCGAGAGACCCAGTACTTC. Its protein product is CASSPGTGGSRETQYF.

This clonotype was seen more than once but under ten times. One end of the junction does not line up with germline, which may come from a read error. The V call is TRBV12-3 or TRBV12-4, the J call TRBJ1-2, with a possible D match to TRBD1 (6 bases). The length of the CDR3 is 16 residues. The CDR3 reads CASSLAAQGLNYGYTF. CDR3 bases: TGTGCCAGCAGTCTAGCCGCACAGGGTCTTAACTATGGCTACACCTTC.

V is TRBV3-1 and J is TRBJ1-1; tentatively, D is TRBD1 (6 bases). V lost 3 bases and J 0 bases, leaving 8 bases between the germline ends. This CDR3 spans 14 amino acids. From germline, CDR1 is LGHDT and CDR2 YNNKEL (reference sequence). Here the CDR3 reads CASSHQGMNTEAFF. CDR3 sequence (DNA): TGTGCCAGCAGCCACCAGGGGATGAACACTGAAGCTTTCTTT. Looking up the rest from reference TRBV3-1 and TRBJ1-1 gives the full variable domain: DTAVSQTPKYLVTQMGNDKSIKCEQNLGHDTMYWYKQDSKKFLKIMFSYNNKELIINETVPNRFSPKSPDKAHLNLHINSLELGDSAVYFCASSHQGMNTEAFFGQGTRLTVV.